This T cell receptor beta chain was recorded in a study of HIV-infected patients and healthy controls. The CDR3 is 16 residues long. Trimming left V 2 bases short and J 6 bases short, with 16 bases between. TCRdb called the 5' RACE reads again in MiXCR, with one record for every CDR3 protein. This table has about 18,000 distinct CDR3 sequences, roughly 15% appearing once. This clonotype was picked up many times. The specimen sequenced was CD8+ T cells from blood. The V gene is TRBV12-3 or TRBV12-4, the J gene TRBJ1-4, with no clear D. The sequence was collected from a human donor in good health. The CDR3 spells CASSLHVGNWDEKLFF. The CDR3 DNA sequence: TGTGCCAGCAGTTTACACGTGGGTAACTGGGATGAAAAACTGTTTTTT.